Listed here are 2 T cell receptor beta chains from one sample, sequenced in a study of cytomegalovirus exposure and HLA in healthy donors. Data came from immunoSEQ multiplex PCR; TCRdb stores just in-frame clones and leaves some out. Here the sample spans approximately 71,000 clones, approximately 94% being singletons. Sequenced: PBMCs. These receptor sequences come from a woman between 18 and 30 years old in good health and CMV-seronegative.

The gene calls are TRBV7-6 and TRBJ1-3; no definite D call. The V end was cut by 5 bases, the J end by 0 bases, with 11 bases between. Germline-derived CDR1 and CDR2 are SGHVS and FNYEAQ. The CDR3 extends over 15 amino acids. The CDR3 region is CASSHNSHSGNTIYF. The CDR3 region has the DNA TGTGCCAGCAGCCACAACAGCCACTCTGGAAACACCATATATTTT.

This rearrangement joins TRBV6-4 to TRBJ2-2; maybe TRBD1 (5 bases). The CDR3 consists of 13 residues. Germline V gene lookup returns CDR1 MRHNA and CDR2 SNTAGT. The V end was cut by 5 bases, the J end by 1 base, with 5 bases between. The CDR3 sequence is CASSTGNTGELFF. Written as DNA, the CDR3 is TGTGCCAGCAGTACAGGGAACACCGGGGAGCTGTTTTTT.